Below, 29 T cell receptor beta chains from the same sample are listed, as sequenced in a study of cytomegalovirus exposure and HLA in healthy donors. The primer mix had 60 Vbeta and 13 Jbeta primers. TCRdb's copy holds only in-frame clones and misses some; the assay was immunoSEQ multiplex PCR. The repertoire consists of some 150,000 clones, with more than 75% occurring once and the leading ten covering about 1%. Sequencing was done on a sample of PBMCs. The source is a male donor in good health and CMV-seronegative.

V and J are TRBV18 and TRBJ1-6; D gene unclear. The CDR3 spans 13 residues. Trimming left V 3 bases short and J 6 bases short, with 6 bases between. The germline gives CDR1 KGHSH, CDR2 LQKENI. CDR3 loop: CASSPGANSPLHF. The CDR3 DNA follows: TGTGCCAGCTCACCGGGAGCTAATTCACCCCTCCACTTT.

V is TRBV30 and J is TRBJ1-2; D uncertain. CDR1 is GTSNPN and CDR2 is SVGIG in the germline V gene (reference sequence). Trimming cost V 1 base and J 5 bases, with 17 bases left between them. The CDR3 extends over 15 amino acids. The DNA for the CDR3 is TGTGCCTGGAGTGCCCTCCGGCACGGACTATATGGCTACACCTTC. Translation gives CAWSALRHGLYGYTF.

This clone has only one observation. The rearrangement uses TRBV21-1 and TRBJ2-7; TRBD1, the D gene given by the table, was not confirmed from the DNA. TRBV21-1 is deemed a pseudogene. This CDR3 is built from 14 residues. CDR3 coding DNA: TGTGCCAGCAGCATCCGACAGGGGGCTTACGAGCAGTACTTC. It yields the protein CASSIRQGAYEQYF.

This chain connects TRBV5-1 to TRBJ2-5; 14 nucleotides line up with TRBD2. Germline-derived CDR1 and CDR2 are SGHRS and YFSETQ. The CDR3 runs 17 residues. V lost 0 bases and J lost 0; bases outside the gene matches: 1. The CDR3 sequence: CASSLGLAGGNQETQYF. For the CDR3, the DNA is TGCGCCAGCAGCTTGGGACTAGCGGGGGGGAACCAAGAGACCCAGTACTTC.

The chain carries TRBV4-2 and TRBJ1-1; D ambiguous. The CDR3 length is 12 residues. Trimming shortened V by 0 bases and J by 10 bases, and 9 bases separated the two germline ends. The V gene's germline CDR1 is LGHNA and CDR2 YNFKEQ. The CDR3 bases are TGTGCCAGCAGCCAAGATGGCCCCAGAGCTTTCTTT. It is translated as CASSQDGPRAFF.

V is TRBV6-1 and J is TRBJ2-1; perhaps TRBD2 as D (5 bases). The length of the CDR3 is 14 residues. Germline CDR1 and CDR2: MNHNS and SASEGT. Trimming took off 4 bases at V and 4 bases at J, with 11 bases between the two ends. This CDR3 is CASSVTRDYNEQFF. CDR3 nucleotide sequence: TGTGCCAGCAGTGTTACCCGGGATTACAATGAGCAGTTCTTC.

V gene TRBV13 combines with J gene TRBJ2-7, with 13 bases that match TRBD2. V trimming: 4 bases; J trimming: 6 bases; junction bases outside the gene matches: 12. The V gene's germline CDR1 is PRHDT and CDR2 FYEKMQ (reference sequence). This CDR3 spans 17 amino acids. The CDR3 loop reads CASSSGLAGDSGGEQYF. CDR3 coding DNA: TGTGCCAGCAGCTCCGGACTAGCGGGAGACTCAGGAGGCGAGCAGTACTTC.

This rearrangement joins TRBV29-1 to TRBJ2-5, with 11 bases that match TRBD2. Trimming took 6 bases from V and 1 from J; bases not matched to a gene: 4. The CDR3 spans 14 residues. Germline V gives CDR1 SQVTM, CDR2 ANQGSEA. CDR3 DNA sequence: TGCAGCGTAACTAGCGGGGGCCCCCAAGAGACCCAGTACTTC. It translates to CSVTSGGPQETQYF.

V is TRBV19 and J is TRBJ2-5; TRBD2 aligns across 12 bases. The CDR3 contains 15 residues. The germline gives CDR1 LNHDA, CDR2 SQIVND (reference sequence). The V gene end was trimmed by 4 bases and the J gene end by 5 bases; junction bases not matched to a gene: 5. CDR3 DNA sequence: TGTGCCAGTAGTACGTCGACTAGCGGGGGTGAGACCCAGTACTTC. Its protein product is CASSTSTSGGETQYF.

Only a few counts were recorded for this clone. CDR3 in amino acids: CASSPTGGHSGNTIYF. CDR3 bases: TGTGCCAGCTCACCCACAGGGGGCCACTCTGGAAACACCATATATTTT. This chain links TRBV18 with TRBJ1-3, with 9 nucleotides matching TRBD1. V was clipped by 3 bases and J by 0 bases; unmatched bases: 3. Germline V gene sequence: CDR1 KGHSH, CDR2 LQKENI. This CDR3 has 16 residues. Full variable domain (missing parts from reference TRBV18 and TRBJ1-3): NAGVMQNPRHLVRRRGQEARLRCSPMKGHSHVYWYRQLPEEGLKFMVYLQKENIIDESGMPKERFSAEFPKEGPSILRIQQVVRGDSAAYFCASSPTGGHSGNTIYFGEGSWLTVV.

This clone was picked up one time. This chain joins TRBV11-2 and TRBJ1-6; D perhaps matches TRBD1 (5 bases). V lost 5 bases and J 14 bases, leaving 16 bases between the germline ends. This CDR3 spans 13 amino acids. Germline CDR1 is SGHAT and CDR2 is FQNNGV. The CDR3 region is CASSQGLRGALHF. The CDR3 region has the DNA TGTGCCAGCAGCCAGGGACTCCGGGGGGCCCTCCACTTT.

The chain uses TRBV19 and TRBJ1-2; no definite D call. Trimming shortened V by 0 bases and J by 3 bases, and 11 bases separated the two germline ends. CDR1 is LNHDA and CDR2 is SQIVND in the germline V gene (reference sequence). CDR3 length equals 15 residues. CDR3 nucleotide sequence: TGTGCCAGTAGTATAGAAAACCGAGACTACTATGGCTACACCTTC. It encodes CASSIENRDYYGYTF.

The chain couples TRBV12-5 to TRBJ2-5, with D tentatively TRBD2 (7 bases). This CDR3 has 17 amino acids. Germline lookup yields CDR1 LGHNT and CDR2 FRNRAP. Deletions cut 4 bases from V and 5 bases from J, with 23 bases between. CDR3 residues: CASGYPWEGGSWETQYF. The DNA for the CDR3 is TGTGCTAGTGGTTACCCGTGGGAGGGGGGGTCGTGGGAGACCCAGTACTTC.

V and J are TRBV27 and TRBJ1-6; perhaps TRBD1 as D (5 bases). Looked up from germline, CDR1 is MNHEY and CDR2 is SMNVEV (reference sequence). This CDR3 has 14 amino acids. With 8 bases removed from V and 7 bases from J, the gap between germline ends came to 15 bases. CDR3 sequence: CASSPQGNNSPLHF. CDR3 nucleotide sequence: TGTGCCAGCTCCCCCCAGGGTAACAATTCACCCCTCCACTTT.

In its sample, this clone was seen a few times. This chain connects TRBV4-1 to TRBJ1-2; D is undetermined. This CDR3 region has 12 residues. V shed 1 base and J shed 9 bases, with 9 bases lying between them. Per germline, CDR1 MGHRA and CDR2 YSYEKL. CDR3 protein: CASSQVPNRYTF. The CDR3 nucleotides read TGCGCCAGCAGCCAAGTTCCCAATCGCTACACCTTC.

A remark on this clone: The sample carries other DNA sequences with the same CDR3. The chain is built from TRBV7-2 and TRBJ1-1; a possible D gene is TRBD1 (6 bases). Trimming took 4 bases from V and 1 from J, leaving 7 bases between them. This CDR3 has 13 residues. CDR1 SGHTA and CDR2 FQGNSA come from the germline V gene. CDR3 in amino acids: CASSSQGNTEAFF. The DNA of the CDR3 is TGTGCCAGCAGCTCACAGGGGAACACTGAAGCTTTCTTT.

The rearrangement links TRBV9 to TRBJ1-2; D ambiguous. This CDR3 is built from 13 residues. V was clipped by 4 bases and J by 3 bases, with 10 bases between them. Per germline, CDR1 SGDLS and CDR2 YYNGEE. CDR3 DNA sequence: TGTGCCAGCAGCCCAGTTGGAGACTATGGCTACACCTTC. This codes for CASSPVGDYGYTF.

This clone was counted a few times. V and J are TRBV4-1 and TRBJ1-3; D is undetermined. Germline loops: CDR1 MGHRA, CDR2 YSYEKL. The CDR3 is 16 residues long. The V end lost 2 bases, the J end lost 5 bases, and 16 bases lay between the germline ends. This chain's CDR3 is CASSQPTSTTRNTIYF. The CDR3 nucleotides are TGCGCCAGCAGCCAACCGACCAGCACTACGAGAAACACCATATATTTT.

The CDR3 sequence is CASRTSTDTQYF. The CDR3 DNA reads TGCGCCAGCAGGACTAGCACAGATACGCAGTATTTT. The V gene is TRBV5-1, the J gene TRBJ2-3; no clear D. The CDR3 extends over 12 amino acids. V was cut by 5 bases and J by 0 bases, with 4 bases left in between. Germline V CDR1 and CDR2: SGHRS, YFSETQ.

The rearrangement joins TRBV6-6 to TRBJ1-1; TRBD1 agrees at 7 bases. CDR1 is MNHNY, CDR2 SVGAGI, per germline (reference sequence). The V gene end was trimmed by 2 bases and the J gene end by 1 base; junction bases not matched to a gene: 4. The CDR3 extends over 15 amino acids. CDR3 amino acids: CASSYERTGNTEAFF. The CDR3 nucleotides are TGTGCCAGCAGTTACGAGAGGACAGGGAACACTGAAGCTTTCTTT.

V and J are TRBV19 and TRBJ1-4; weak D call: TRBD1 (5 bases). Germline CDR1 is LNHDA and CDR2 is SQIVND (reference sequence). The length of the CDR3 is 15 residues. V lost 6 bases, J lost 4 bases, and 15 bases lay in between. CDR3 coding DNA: TGTGCCAGTAGGTTCCAAACAGGTCATAATGAAAAACTGTTTTTT. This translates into CASRFQTGHNEKLFF.

The CDR3 DNA follows: TGCGCCAGCAGTGAGCCGGGGTACACTGAAGCTTTCTTT. As protein: CASSEPGYTEAFF. The V call is TRBV10-2, the J call TRBJ1-1; D unresolved. Germline V gene data show CDR1 as WSHSY and CDR2 as SAAADI. The CDR3 has 13 residues. Trimming left V 2 bases short and J 3 bases short, with 7 bases between.

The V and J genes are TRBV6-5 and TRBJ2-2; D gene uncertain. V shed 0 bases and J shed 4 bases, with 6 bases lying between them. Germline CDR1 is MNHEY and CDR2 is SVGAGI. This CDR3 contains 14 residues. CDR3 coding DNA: TGTGCCAGCAGTTACTCCACCGGCACCGGGGAGCTGTTTTTT. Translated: CASSYSTGTGELFF.

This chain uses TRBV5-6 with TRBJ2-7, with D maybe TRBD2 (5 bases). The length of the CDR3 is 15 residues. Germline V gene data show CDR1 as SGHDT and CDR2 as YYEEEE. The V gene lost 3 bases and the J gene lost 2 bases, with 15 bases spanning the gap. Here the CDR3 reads CASSSAARVPYEQYF. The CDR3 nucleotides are TGTGCCAGCAGCTCGGCCGCGAGGGTACCCTACGAGCAGTACTTC.

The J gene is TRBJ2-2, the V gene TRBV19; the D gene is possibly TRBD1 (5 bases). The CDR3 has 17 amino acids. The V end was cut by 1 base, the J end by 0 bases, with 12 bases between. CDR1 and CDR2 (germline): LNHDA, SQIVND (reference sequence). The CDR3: CASSIAWTNSNTGELFF. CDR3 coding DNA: TGTGCCAGTAGTATAGCCTGGACAAATTCGAACACCGGGGAGCTGTTTTTT.

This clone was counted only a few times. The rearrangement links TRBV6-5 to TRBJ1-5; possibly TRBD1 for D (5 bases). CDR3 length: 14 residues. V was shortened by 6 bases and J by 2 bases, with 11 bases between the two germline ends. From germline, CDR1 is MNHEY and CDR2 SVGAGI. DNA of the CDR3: TGTGCCAGCAGGCCTTGGGGCGGCAATCAGCCCCAGCATTTT. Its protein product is CASRPWGGNQPQHF.

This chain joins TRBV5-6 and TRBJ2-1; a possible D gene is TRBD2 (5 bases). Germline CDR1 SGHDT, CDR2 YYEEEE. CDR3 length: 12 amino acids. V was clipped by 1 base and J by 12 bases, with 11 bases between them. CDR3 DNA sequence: TGTGCCAGCAGCTTGTACCTAGCTCGGCAGTTCTTC. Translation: CASSLYLARQFF. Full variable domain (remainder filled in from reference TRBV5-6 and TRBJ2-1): DAGVTQSPTHLIKTRGQQVTLRCSPKSGHDTVSWYQQALGQGPQFIFQYYEEEERQRGNFPDRFSGHQFPNYSSELNVNALLLGDSALYLCASSLYLARQFFGPGTRLTVL.

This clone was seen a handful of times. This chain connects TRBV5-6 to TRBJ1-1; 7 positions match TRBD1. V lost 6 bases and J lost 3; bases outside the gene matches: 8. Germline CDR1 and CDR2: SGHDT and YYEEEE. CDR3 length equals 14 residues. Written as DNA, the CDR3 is TGTGCCAGCACCCGCAGGGGGGTCGACACTGAAGCTTTCTTT. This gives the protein CASTRRGVDTEAFF.

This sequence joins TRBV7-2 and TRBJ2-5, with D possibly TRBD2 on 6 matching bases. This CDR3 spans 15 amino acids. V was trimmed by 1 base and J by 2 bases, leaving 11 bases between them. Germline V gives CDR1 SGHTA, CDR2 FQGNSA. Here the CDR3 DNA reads TGTGCCAGCAGCTTAGGGGGCGGGGAACAAGAGACCCAGTACTTC. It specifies CASSLGGGEQETQYF.